This passage covers 16 T cell receptor beta chains from one sample sequenced in a study of cytomegalovirus exposure and HLA in healthy donors. The PCR ran on 60 Vbeta and 13 Jbeta primers. Data came from immunoSEQ multiplex PCR; TCRdb stores just in-frame clones and leaves some out. This sample has 250,000 to 350,000 clones, with about four fifths found just once. The material sequenced was PBMCs. The receptors here all came from a girl aged 2 to 10 in good health and CMV-seronegative.

This chain connects TRBV19 to TRBJ2-7, with 10 positions matching TRBD1. This CDR3 has 13 residues. V was clipped by 8 bases and J by 4 bases; unmatched bases: 5. Per the germline V gene, CDR1 is LNHDA and CDR2 is SQIVND (reference sequence). As DNA, the CDR3 is TGTGCCAGTTCCCGGGACAGGGGATACGAGCAGTACTTC. It is translated as CASSRDRGYEQYF.

This clone was counted only a few times. The chain links TRBV9 to TRBJ2-3; 7 bases are a match to TRBD2. V dropped 3 bases and J dropped 0; count of bases not matched to a gene: 7. CDR1 is SGDLS, CDR2 YYNGEE, per germline. This CDR3 has 16 amino acids. The CDR3 DNA sequence: TGTGCCAGCAGCGCGGAGGGGAGGGTGAGCACAGATACGCAGTATTTT. Its protein is CASSAEGRVSTDTQYF.

The V gene is TRBV4-1, the J gene TRBJ2-5; weak D call: TRBD2 (6 bases). The J call is uncertain, as TRBJ2-7 better fits the DNA end. This CDR3 spans 13 amino acids. Germline-derived CDR1 and CDR2 are MGHRA and YSYEKL. The CDR3 DNA reads TGCGCCAGCAGCCAAGGGCAGGGAGGCGAGCAGTACTTC. It translates to CASSQGQGGEQYF.

This clone was seen only once. The rearrangement joins TRBV27 to TRBJ2-1; D is perhaps TRBD2 (5 bases). CDR3 length equals 16 residues. Trimming took off 3 bases at V and 2 bases at J, with 14 bases between the two ends. The germline V gene has CDR1 MNHEY and CDR2 SMNVEV (reference sequence). CDR3 coding DNA: TGTGCCAGCAGTTTGGTACCCCAGCGGACCTACAATGAGCAGTTCTTC. This codes for CASSLVPQRTYNEQFF.

The rearrangement joins TRBV29-1 to TRBJ2-2; TRBD1 agrees at 8 bases. This CDR3 contains 16 residues. V trimming: 1 base; J trimming: 7 bases; junction bases outside the gene matches: 11. Germline V gene sequence: CDR1 SQVTM, CDR2 ANQGSEA. The CDR3 protein is CSVEGSRRGRGGELFF. The CDR3 DNA reads TGCAGCGTTGAAGGGTCGCGCAGGGGGCGCGGCGGGGAGCTGTTTTTT.

This clone has a handful of counts. The chain has TRBV18 and TRBJ2-5; tentative D call: TRBD1 (6 bases). Germline lookup yields CDR1 KGHSH and CDR2 LQKENI. V was pared by 6 bases and J by 1 base, with 9 bases between. There are 13 residues in the CDR3. In nucleotides, the CDR3 is TGTGCCAGCTCCCAGGACAGCCAAGAGACCCAGTACTTC. This gives the protein CASSQDSQETQYF.

This clone appeared a single time. The rearrangement uses TRBV28 and TRBJ1-3, with TRBD1 matching over 7 bases. The ends lost 2 bases at V and 4 bases at J; junction bases unmatched: 5. CDR1 MDHEN and CDR2 SYDVKM come from the germline V gene. The CDR3 contains 15 residues. CDR3 amino acids: CASSLIGGAGNTIYF. CDR3 in DNA: TGTGCCAGCAGTTTAATAGGGGGCGCGGGAAACACCATATATTTT.

The chain uses TRBV21-1 and TRBJ2-2; no check of the table's D call, TRBD2, against the DNA was made. TRBV21-1 is designated a pseudogene. This CDR3 has 16 amino acids. CDR3 in DNA: TGTGCCAGCAGCAAACGGGCTAGCGGGAACACCGGGGAGCTGTTTTTT. Protein product: CASSKRASGNTGELFF.

The chain links TRBV7-8 to TRBJ2-2; 11 bases map to TRBD2. The CDR3 length is 16 residues. The V gene end was trimmed by 3 bases and the J gene end by 2 bases; junction bases not matched to a gene: 2. The germline V gene encodes CDR1 SGHVS and CDR2 FQNEAQ. The CDR3 DNA reads TGTGCCAGCAGCTTGACTAGCGGGGCCAACACCGGGGAGCTGTTTTTT. Its protein product is CASSLTSGANTGELFF.

A single count supports this clone. This rearrangement joins TRBV28 to TRBJ2-5, with TRBD2 identical over 16 bases. Germline trimming cut 6 bases from V and 5 bases from J; bases unmatched to any gene: 6. Germline-derived CDR1 and CDR2 are MDHEN and SYDVKM. The CDR3 covers 16 residues. CDR3: CASRRGTSGGVETQYF. Here the CDR3 DNA reads TGTGCCAGCAGGAGAGGGACTAGCGGGGGGGTGGAGACCCAGTACTTC.

This rearrangement joins TRBV2 to TRBJ1-3; D may be TRBD1 (6 bases). From germline, CDR1 is SNHLY and CDR2 FYNNEI. Trimming shortened V by 5 bases and J by 9 bases, and 20 bases separated the two germline ends. The CDR3 loop spans 15 amino acids. The chain's CDR3 is CASSTGTLGSGTIYF. DNA of the CDR3: TGTGCCAGCAGTACCGGGACACTCGGGTCTGGCACCATATATTTT.

The chain recombines TRBV28 with TRBJ1-1; 7 bases line up with TRBD1. The ends lost 5 bases at V and 1 base at J; junction bases unmatched: 4. The CDR3 consists of 14 residues. Germline CDR1 MDHEN, CDR2 SYDVKM. CDR3 nucleotide sequence: TGTGCCAGCAGTCTTAGGGGGCAGAACACTGAAGCTTTCTTT. It encodes CASSLRGQNTEAFF.

V and J are TRBV6-5 and TRBJ2-5; D remains ambiguous. The J call is doubtful: the DNA matches TRBJ2-7 better. The length of the CDR3 is 11 residues. The germline V gene encodes CDR1 MNHEY and CDR2 SVGAGI. CDR3 in DNA: TGTGCCAGCAGTACGTCCTACGAGCAGTACTTC. This gives the protein CASSTSYEQYF.

This chain links TRBV7-9 with TRBJ1-1; TRBD1 agrees at 9 bases. V trimming: 6 bases; J trimming: 2 bases; junction bases outside the gene matches: 13. The CDR3 has 17 residues. Germline assignment: CDR1 SEHNR and CDR2 FQNEAQ (reference sequence). The CDR3 region has the DNA TGTGCCAGCAGTCACCCGGGACAGGGAGCCCTTAACACTGAAGCTTTCTTT. Amino acid sequence: CASSHPGQGALNTEAFF. The whole variable domain, filled in from reference TRBV7-9 and TRBJ1-1, reads DTGVSQNPRHKITKRGQNVTFRCDPISEHNRLYWYRQTLGQGPEFLTYFQNEAQLEKSRLLSDRFSAERPKGSFSTLEIQRTEQGDSAMYLCASSHPGQGALNTEAFFGQGTRLTVV.

The rearrangement joins TRBV5-4 to TRBJ2-1; TRBD2 agrees at 7 bases. Looked up from germline, CDR1 is SGHNT and CDR2 is YYREEE (reference sequence). This CDR3 spans 16 amino acids. Trimming cost V 2 bases and J 7 bases; bases outside gene matches: 12. Here the CDR3 DNA reads TGTGCCAGCAGCTTTGGGGGGGGGACCCTGTGGAATGAGCAGTTCTTC. It codes for CASSFGGGTLWNEQFF.

The chain uses TRBV9 and TRBJ2-7; unclear D gene. CDR3 length equals 13 residues. V lost 3 bases, J lost 5 bases, and 12 bases lay in between. CDR1 and CDR2 from the germline V gene are SGDLS and YYNGEE. The CDR3 sequence: CASSAFGINEQYF. CDR3 in DNA: TGTGCCAGCAGCGCCTTCGGTATAAACGAGCAGTACTTC.